Shown below are 11 T cell receptor beta chains from a single sample sequenced in a study of blood T cell repertoires in COVID-19. The protocol was immunoSEQ multiplex PCR, while the TCRdb copy is restricted to in-frame clones and leaves out a portion. The sample yields roughly 200,000 clones, 82% seen once. Sequences were obtained from peripheral blood. The receptors stem from a woman aged 80 or over with COVID-19, enrolled during active disease.

This sequence joins TRBV5-1 and TRBJ2-7, with D possibly matching TRBD1 (6 bases). Per the germline V gene, CDR1 is SGHRS and CDR2 is YFSETQ. The CDR3 is 15 residues long. V lost 3 bases and J 5 bases, leaving 18 bases between the germline ends. The CDR3 is CASSSTSRQVHEQYF. DNA for the CDR3: TGCGCCAGCAGCTCCACTTCCCGACAGGTACACGAGCAGTACTTC.

CDR3 sequence reads: CASSLAIGDQPQHF. The CDR3 DNA sequence: TGCGCCAGCAGCTTGGCCATAGGGGATCAGCCCCAGCATTTT. The chain uses TRBV5-1 and TRBJ1-5; D is possibly TRBD1 (5 bases). With 0 bases removed from V and 5 bases from J, the gap between germline ends came to 9 bases. The CDR3 spans 14 residues. Germline CDR1 is SGHRS and CDR2 is YFSETQ.

The chain couples TRBV2 to TRBJ1-1, with TRBD1 identical over 7 bases. This CDR3 spans 13 amino acids. V lost 6 bases and J lost 0; bases outside the gene matches: 1. Germline V lookup: CDR1 SNHLY, CDR2 FYNNEI. CDR3 region: CASRGTVNTEAFF. Here the CDR3 DNA reads TGTGCCAGCAGGGGGACAGTGAACACTGAAGCTTTCTTT.

The chain links TRBV24-1 to TRBJ2-2; 8 bases map to TRBD1. The CDR3 length is 17 residues. Per the germline V gene, CDR1 is KGHDR and CDR2 is SFDVKD. With V trimmed by 4 bases and J by 0 bases, 6 bases remained unmatched. CDR3 DNA: TGTGCCACCAGTGACCGTCAGGGGGCAACGAACACCGGGGAGCTGTTTTTT. Its translation is CATSDRQGATNTGELFF.

The chain is built from TRBV28 and TRBJ1-1; D remains ambiguous. Trimming shortened V by 2 bases and J by 1 base, and 11 bases separated the two germline ends. From germline, CDR1 is MDHEN and CDR2 SYDVKM. The CDR3 is made up of 15 amino acids. The CDR3 nucleotides read TGTGCCAGCAGTTTAGACCAGGTCCCGAACACTGAAGCTTTCTTT. Amino acids: CASSLDQVPNTEAFF.

This rearrangement joins TRBV7-3 to TRBJ2-2; 8 bases match TRBD1. The CDR3 has 16 residues. Germline-derived CDR1 and CDR2 are SGHTA and FQGTGA. V lost 5 bases and J lost 0; bases outside the gene matches: 5. As DNA, the CDR3 is TGTGCCAGCAGCATGAGGACAGGGACGAACACCGGGGAGCTGTTTTTT. Protein product: CASSMRTGTNTGELFF.

The chain employs TRBV10-3 and TRBJ2-1; no clear D gene. Deletions cut 5 bases from V and 7 bases from J, with 18 bases between. Germline lookup yields CDR1 ENHRY and CDR2 SYGVKD. The CDR3 covers 15 residues. CDR3 residues: CAISFNGAGENEQFF. The CDR3 DNA is TGTGCCATCAGTTTCAACGGAGCCGGCGAAAATGAGCAGTTCTTC.

The chain employs TRBV6-5 and TRBJ2-7, with D perhaps TRBD1 (5 bases). V gave up 6 bases and J gave up 2 bases, with 8 bases separating them. The CDR3 runs 12 residues. Germline CDR1 MNHEY, CDR2 SVGAGI. CDR3 region: CASSPQAYEQYF. The CDR3 region has the DNA TGTGCCAGCAGCCCACAGGCCTACGAGCAGTACTTC.

V usage is TRBV6-5 and J usage is TRBJ2-5; TRBD1 is a possible D gene (6 bases). The V gene lost 6 bases and the J gene lost 5 bases, with 10 bases spanning the gap. The CDR3 loop spans 12 amino acids. Germline CDR1 and CDR2: MNHEY and SVGAGI. DNA of the CDR3: TGTGCCAGCAGGGGGGCCCGGGAGACCCAGTACTTC. This encodes CASRGARETQYF.

The V and J genes are TRBV7-9 and TRBJ2-1; D is perhaps TRBD2 (6 bases). This CDR3 spans 17 amino acids. Trimming removed 0 bases at V and 5 bases at J, with 17 bases between. Germline-derived CDR1 and CDR2 are SEHNR and FQNEAQ (reference sequence). CDR3 nucleotide sequence: TGTGCCAGCAGCTTAGCGGGGCGGGGAGAAAGGGACAATGAGCAGTTCTTC. Its protein product is CASSLAGRGERDNEQFF. Together with reference TRBV7-9 and TRBJ2-1, the CDR3 gives the full variable domain: DTGVSQNPRHKITKRGQNVTFRCDPISEHNRLYWYRQTLGQGPEFLTYFQNEAQLEKSRLLSDRFSAERPKGSFSTLEIQRTEQGDSAMYLCASSLAGRGERDNEQFFGPGTRLTVL.

This clone occurred once. The V call is TRBV18, the J call TRBJ2-1; 7 positions match TRBD1. Germline CDR1 is KGHSH and CDR2 is LQKENI. V was pared by 4 bases and J by 4 bases, with 7 bases of the junction left unmatched. The CDR3 totals 15 residues. CDR3 amino acids: CASSLEGQKYNEQFF. CDR3 nucleotide sequence: TGTGCCAGCTCACTAGAGGGACAGAAGTACAATGAGCAGTTCTTC. The entire variable domain, with the rest obtained from reference TRBV18 and TRBJ2-1, is as follows: NAGVMQNPRHLVRRRGQEARLRCSPMKGHSHVYWYRQLPEEGLKFMVYLQKENIIDESGMPKERFSAEFPKEGPSILRIQQVVRGDSAAYFCASSLEGQKYNEQFFGPGTRLTVL.